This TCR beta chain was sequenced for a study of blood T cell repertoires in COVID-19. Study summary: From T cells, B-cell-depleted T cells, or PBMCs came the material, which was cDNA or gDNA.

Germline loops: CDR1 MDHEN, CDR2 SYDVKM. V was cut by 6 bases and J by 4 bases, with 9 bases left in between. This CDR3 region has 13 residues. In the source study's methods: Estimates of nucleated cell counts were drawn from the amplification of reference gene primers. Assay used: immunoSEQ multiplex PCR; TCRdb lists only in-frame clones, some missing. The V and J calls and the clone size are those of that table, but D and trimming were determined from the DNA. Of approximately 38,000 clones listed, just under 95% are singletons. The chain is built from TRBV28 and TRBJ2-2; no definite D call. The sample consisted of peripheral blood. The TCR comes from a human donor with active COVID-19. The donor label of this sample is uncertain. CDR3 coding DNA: TGTGCCAGCAGCCTCTACGGCACCGGGGAGCTGTTTTTT. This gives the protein CASSLYGTGELFF.